A selection of T cell receptor beta chains follows, all from one sample in a study of blood T cells in healthy people across ages. MiXCR, run by TCRdb on the 5' RACE reads, gives a single entry per CDR3 protein. The sample lists roughly 930,000 distinct CDR3 sequences, around 48% occurring once. Sequenced input: blood. Receptors were obtained from a man aged 25 to 45 in good health. CDR3s include the opening cysteine and the closing phenylalanine or tryptophan. A D gene is named only where the DNA matches it firmly. Expanded clones get a size class; other rows say once, few or many, or leave the size out.

J gene	D gene	V gene	clone size	CDR3 DNA	CDR3 protein
TRBJ1-2	.	TRBV7-2	few	TGTGCCAGCAGCTTAGGGACGGCCACCTATGGCTACACCTTC	CASSLGTATYGYTF
TRBJ2-1	TRBD2	TRBV3-1	.	TGTGCCAGCAGCCGGATAGCGGGGGCCCATGGGAATGAGCAGTTCTTC	CASSRIAGAHGNEQFF
TRBJ2-3	.	TRBV7-6	few	TGTGCCAGCAGGAACAGTTTGGATACGCAGTATTTT	CASRNSLDTQYF
TRBJ1-6	.	TRBV5-1	.	TGCGCCAGCAGCTTGGCCGAGGCAGGGACGAATTCACCCCTCCACTTT	CASSLAEAGTNSPLHF
TRBJ1-4	TRBD1	TRBV5-4	few	TGTGCCAGCAGCTTGACCGGACAGGGGTCTAATGAAAAACTGTTTTTT	CASSLTGQGSNEKLFF
TRBJ1-1	TRBD1	TRBV12-3/TRBV12-4	.	TGTGCCAGCAGTTACGGGACAGGGGGCACTGAAGCTTTCTTT	CASSYGTGGTEAFF
TRBJ2-7	TRBD2	TRBV5-1	.	TGCGCCAGCAGCTTGGGGGATAGCGGGAGCTACGAGCAGTACTTC	CASSLGDSGSYEQYF
TRBJ1-5	.	TRBV7-6	few	TGTGCCAGCAGCTCTGAGACGGATAGCAATCAGCCCCAGCATTTT	CASSSETDSNQPQHF
TRBJ2-7	.	TRBV18	many	TGTGCCAGCTCACCAGGGACAACTAGGATCGACGAGCAGTACTTC	CASSPGTTRIDEQYF
TRBJ2-3	.	TRBV7-8	.	TGTGCCAGCAGCTTAGGGTGGAGCTCAGATACGCAGTATTTT	CASSLGWSSDTQYF
TRBJ2-3	TRBD2	TRBV12-3/TRBV12-4	.	TGTGCCAGCAGTTCCAGCGGGGGGTTCACAGATACGCAGTATTTT	CASSSSGGFTDTQYF
TRBJ1-5	.	TRBV19	few	TGTGCCAGTACCCGCGGGGGGGTCCAGCCCCAGCATTTT	CASTRGGVQPQHF
TRBJ2-7	.	TRBV12-3/TRBV12-4	few	TGTGCCAGCAGTCATACTCTACGAAGCTCCTACGAGCAGTACTTC	CASSHTLRSSYEQYF
TRBJ2-3	.	TRBV28	few	TGTGCCAGCAGTTTCAGGGACGTTACGCAGTATTTT	CASSFRDVTQYF
TRBJ1-4	TRBD1	TRBV4-1	few	TGCGCCAGCAGCCAAGATAGGGACAGGGGCCCCGTTGGGGAAAAACTGTTTTTT	CASSQDRDRGPVGEKLFF
TRBJ2-1	TRBD2	TRBV5-1	.	TGCGCCAGCAGCTTGCCTCCTAGCGGGACCTACAATGAGCAGTTCTTC	CASSLPPSGTYNEQFF
TRBJ2-7	.	TRBV20-1	.	TGCAGTGCTAGAGATCACGGAACTCCTGGGCGCTCCTACGAGCAGTACTTC	CSARDHGTPGRSYEQYF
TRBJ1-1	TRBD1	TRBV12-3/TRBV12-4	.	TGTGCCAGCATGCCGGGACAGGGGCGAGGGGGAACTGAAGCTTTCTTT	CASMPGQGRGGTEAFF
TRBJ2-3	.	TRBV21-1	.	TGTGCCAGCAGCAAACTAGCGGGGGCCATCCTAGATAGCACAGATACGCAGTATTTT	CASSKLAGAILDSTDTQYF
TRBJ1-4	TRBD1	TRBV6-5	.	TGTGCCAGCAGTTACTACAGGGGGCTAGAAAAACTGTTTTTT	CASSYYRGLEKLFF
TRBJ1-6	.	TRBV4-1	.	TGCGCCAGCAGCCACCACAGAAATTCACCCCTCCACTTT	CASSHHRNSPLHF
TRBJ2-3	TRBD1	TRBV24-1	.	TGTGCCACCAGTGACCGGGACAGGGAGACTACGCAGTATTTT	CATSDRDRETTQYF
TRBJ2-7	.	TRBV10-3	.	TGTGCCATCAGTGAACCCAGACTCGCCTACGAGCAGTACTTC	CAISEPRLAYEQYF
TRBJ2-5	.	TRBV3-1	few	TGTGCCAGCAGCCATTACAGTTCGGAGACCCAGTACTTC	CASSHYSSETQYF
TRBJ2-3	TRBD1	TRBV5-1	many	TGCGCCAGCAGCCCGGGACAGGGGGCAGATACGCAGTATTTT	CASSPGQGADTQYF
TRBJ2-2	.	TRBV27	.	TGTGCCAGCAGTTTGTTCTCGAACACCGGGGAGCTGTTTTTT	CASSLFSNTGELFF
TRBJ2-7	.	TRBV3-1	.	TGTGCCAGCAGCCAAGAGAGGCGGAACCAAGAGGCCCAGTACTTC	CASSQERRNQEAQYF
TRBJ2-3	.	TRBV7-2	.	TGTGCCAGCAGCTTAGGATACGTTACTAGCACAGATACGCAGTATTTT	CASSLGYVTSTDTQYF
TRBJ1-4	.	TRBV6-5	.	TGTGCCAGCAGCCAAACGACAGGACCTAATGAAAAACTGTTTTTT	CASSQTTGPNEKLFF
TRBJ2-5	.	TRBV3-1	.	TGTGCCAGCAGCCAAGATCGGCTGGGCCAGACCCAGTACTTC	CASSQDRLGQTQYF
TRBJ2-5	TRBD2	TRBV19	few	TGTGCCAGTAGTATGGGCGGGGGGCGAGAGACCCAGTACTTC	CASSMGGGRETQYF
TRBJ2-1	TRBD2	TRBV11-1	few	TGTGCCAGCAGCCAACTAGCGGGGGGCCCCAATGAGCAGTTCTTC	CASSQLAGGPNEQFF
TRBJ1-5	TRBD1	TRBV6-1	once	TGTGCCAGCAGTGGCCGGACAGGGAACCATCAGCCCCAGCATTTT	CASSGRTGNHQPQHF
TRBJ1-6	.	TRBV3-1	.	TGTGCCAGCAGCCCAACTGAATTTTATAATTCACCCCTCCACTTT	CASSPTEFYNSPLHF
TRBJ2-6	.	TRBV2	.	TGTGCCAGCAGTGAAGGTGGCGGGTCTGGGGCCAACGTCCTGACTTTC	CASSEGGGSGANVLTF
TRBJ2-6	TRBD1	TRBV29-1	few	TGCAGCGCCCGGGACAGGGGGGTTTTTGGCTCTGGGGCCAACGTCCTGACTTTC	CSARDRGVFGSGANVLTF
TRBJ1-2	TRBD1	TRBV20-1	.	TGCAGTGCTAGAGAGAGGCAGGGGGTTGACTATGGCTACACCTTC	CSARERQGVDYGYTF
TRBJ2-1	.	TRBV9	few	TGTGCCAGCAGCTCCCACCGGGCCCCCTCCTACAATGAGCAGTTCTTC	CASSSHRAPSYNEQFF
TRBJ1-2	.	TRBV28	.	TGTGCCAGCAGCCTAGACACTATCAGAGGCTACACCTTC	CASSLDTIRGYTF
TRBJ2-3	.	TRBV7-3	.	TGTGCCAGCAGCTCCCACCGGGGGTCAGATACGCAGTATTTT	CASSSHRGSDTQYF
TRBJ1-1	.	TRBV30	few	TGTGCCTGGAGTGAAGTCCGCAACCTGAACACTGAAGCTTTCTTT	CAWSEVRNLNTEAFF